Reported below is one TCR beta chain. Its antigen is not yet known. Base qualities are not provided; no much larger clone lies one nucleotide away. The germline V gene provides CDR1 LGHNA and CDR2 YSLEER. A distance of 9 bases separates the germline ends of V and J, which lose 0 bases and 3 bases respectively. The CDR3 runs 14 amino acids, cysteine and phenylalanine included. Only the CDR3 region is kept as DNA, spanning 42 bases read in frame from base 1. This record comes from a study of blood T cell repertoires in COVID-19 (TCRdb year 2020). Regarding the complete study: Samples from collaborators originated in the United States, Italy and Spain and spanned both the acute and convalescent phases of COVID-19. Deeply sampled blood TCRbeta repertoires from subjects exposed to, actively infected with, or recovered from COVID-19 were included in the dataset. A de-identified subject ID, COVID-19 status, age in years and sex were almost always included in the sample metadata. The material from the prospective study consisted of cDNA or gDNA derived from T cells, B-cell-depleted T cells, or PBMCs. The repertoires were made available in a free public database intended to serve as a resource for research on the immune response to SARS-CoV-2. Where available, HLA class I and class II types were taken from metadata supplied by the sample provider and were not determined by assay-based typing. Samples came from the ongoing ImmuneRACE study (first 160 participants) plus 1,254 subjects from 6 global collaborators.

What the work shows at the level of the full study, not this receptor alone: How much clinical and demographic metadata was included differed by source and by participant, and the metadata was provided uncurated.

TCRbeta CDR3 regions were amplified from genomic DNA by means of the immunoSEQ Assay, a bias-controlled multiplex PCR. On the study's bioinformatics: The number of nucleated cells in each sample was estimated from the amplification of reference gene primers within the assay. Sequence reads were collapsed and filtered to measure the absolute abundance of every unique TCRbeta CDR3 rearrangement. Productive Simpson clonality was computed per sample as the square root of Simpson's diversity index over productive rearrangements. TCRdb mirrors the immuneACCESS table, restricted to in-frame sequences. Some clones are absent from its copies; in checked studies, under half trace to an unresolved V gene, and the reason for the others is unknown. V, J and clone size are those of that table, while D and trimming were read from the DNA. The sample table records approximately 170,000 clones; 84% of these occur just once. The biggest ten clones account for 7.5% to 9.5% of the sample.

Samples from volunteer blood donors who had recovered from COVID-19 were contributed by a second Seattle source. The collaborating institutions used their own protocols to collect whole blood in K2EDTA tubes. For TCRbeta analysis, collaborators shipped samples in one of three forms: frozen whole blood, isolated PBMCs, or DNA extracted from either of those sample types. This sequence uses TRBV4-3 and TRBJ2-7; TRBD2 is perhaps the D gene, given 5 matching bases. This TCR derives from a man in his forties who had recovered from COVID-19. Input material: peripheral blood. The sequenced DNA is TGCGCCAGCAGCCAAGATAGTCGGGGCTACGAGCAGTACTTC. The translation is CASSQDSRGYEQYF.